Following are 27 T cell receptor beta chains from one sample sequenced in a study of vaccination and CD4 T cells after COVID-19 (dated by TCRdb to 2022 to 2024). The library was built by means of PCR. TCRdb lists the instrument as Illumina iSeq 100. DNA from cultured CD4+ T cells was subjected to TCR sequencing with the Oncomine TCR Beta short-read assay at the Johns Hopkins FTIC core. TCRdb trimmed the raw reads at Q25, called clones with MiXCR and kept productive beta chains. Here each entry gathers all rows of one CDR3 protein and keeps the most common genes and DNA. Within this sample are some 26,000 distinct CDR3 sequences, with 35% to 50% of them counted one time only. The ten biggest clones cover around 5% of the sample. Reading the label with the study, this specimen's time point is: late sampling 161 to 241 days after vaccination in three convalescent patients. The treatment or condition label here, explained by the study, means: 10-day PBMC culture with coronavirus spike peptide pools or control peptides (ViraFEST assay).

Their antigens remain unidentified. This specimen consisted of CD4+ T cells from blood, cultured in vitro, obtained about 7 months after SARS-CoV-2 vaccination. The receptors were gathered from a human donor who had recovered from COVID-19.

This chain joins TRBV6-2 or TRBV6-3 and TRBJ2-3; D uncertain. V was trimmed by 5 bases and J by 6 bases, leaving 15 bases between them. Germline lookup yields CDR1 MNHEY and CDR2 SVGEGT. The CDR3 length is 14 residues. The CDR3 nucleotides are TGTGCCAGCAGTCCCCCACGAGTTGGGGATACGCAGTATTTT. Its protein product is CASSPPRVGDTQYF.

This chain links TRBV20-1 with TRBJ2-5; 9 bases map to TRBD1. Germline V gene data show CDR1 as DFQATT and CDR2 as SNEGSKA (reference sequence). The CDR3 is 13 residues long. V lost 4 bases, J lost 3 bases, and 3 bases stayed unmatched. The CDR3 bases are TGCAGTGCTAATACAGGGGGCAAAGAGACCCAGTACTTC. It translates to CSANTGGKETQYF.

The chain couples TRBV29-1 to TRBJ2-1; maybe TRBD2 (6 bases). This CDR3 contains 11 residues. Germline V gives CDR1 SQVTM, CDR2 ANQGSEA. Deletions cut 4 bases from V and 5 bases from J, with 6 bases between. This chain's CDR3 is CSVGRDNEQFF. The CDR3 region has the DNA TGCAGCGTTGGGAGGGACAATGAGCAGTTCTTC.

The V gene is TRBV6-1, the J gene TRBJ2-5; a weak D match, TRBD2 (6 bases). The germline CDR1 and CDR2 sequences are MNHNS and SASEGT. The CDR3 covers 15 residues. V lost 5 bases, J lost 5 bases, and 18 bases lay in between. This CDR3 is CASSPSLRDFETQYF. CDR3 coding DNA: TGTGCCAGCAGTCCGTCCCTCCGGGACTTTGAGACCCAGTACTTC.

There are a few counts of this clonotype. The V and J genes are TRBV7-3 and TRBJ2-7, with a possible D match to TRBD1 (5 bases). The CDR3 is 13 amino acids. From germline, CDR1 is SGHTA and CDR2 FQGTGA. With 3 bases removed from V and 1 base from J, the gap between germline ends came to 7 bases. The CDR3 nucleotides are TGTGCCAGCAGCTTCGACAGATCCTACGAGCAGTACTTC. It translates to CASSFDRSYEQYF.

The chain joins TRBV28 to TRBJ1-2; TRBD1 might be the D (6 bases). The CDR3 is made up of 13 amino acids. The V gene's germline CDR1 is MDHEN and CDR2 SYDVKM. Trimming took off 2 bases at V and 8 bases at J, with 12 bases between the two ends. The CDR3: CASSLPGARGYTF. In DNA, the CDR3 is TGTGCCAGCAGTTTACCGGGGGCGAGGGGCTACACCTTC.

The table lists this clonotype with a few counts. CDR3 sequence (DNA): TGTGCCAGCAGCGTGGATACTAGCGATGAGCAGTTCTTC. Translation gives CASSVDTSDEQFF. V is TRBV7-8 and J is TRBJ2-1, with 7 positions matching TRBD2. J gave up 8 bases and V 5 bases, and 6 bases lay outside the gene matches. Germline V gene lookup returns CDR1 SGHVS and CDR2 FQNEAQ. The CDR3 totals 13 residues.

By frequency in the sample, this clonotype is medium-sized. The chain employs TRBV15 and TRBJ1-5; D is uncertain. CDR1 is LNHNV, CDR2 YYDKDF, per germline (reference sequence). The CDR3 runs 13 residues. V was trimmed by 0 bases and J by 2 bases, leaving 2 bases between them. CDR3 sequence reads: CATSREGNQPQHF. The CDR3 region has the DNA TGTGCCACCAGCAGAGAAGGCAATCAGCCCCAGCATTTT.

Note on this clonotype: The junction departs from germline at one end; a sequencing error may be responsible. The chain carries TRBV20-1 and TRBJ2-1; possibly TRBD1 for D (6 bases). Germline loops: CDR1 DFQATT, CDR2 SNEGSKA (reference sequence). The CDR3 spans 13 residues. The CDR3 region is CSAGEGALRGPFF. DNA of the CDR3: TGCAGTGCTGGAGAAGGAGCGCTCAGGGGCCCGTTCTTC.

This clonotype appeared a few times. The gene calls are TRBV6-2 or TRBV6-3 and TRBJ2-5, with D unclear. This CDR3 region has 11 residues. The V end was cut by 2 bases, the J end by 5 bases, with 3 bases between. From germline, CDR1 is MNHEY and CDR2 SVGEGT. This CDR3 is CASSYTETQYF. Written as DNA, the CDR3 is TGTGCCAGCAGTTACACGGAGACCCAGTACTTC.

This clonotype was counted between two and nine times. The chain couples TRBV6-5 to TRBJ1-5, with 7 nucleotides matching TRBD1. Looked up from germline, CDR1 is MNHEY and CDR2 is SVGAGI. The CDR3 runs 16 residues. Unmatched junction bases numbered 8, after V lost 2 bases and J lost 4 bases. Written as DNA, the CDR3 is TGTGCCAGCAGTTACACGAACAGGGGCGGGAATCAGCCCCAGCATTTT. This gives the protein CASSYTNRGGNQPQHF.

The chain recombines TRBV4-1 with TRBJ2-1, with 8 bases matching TRBD2. With V trimmed by 0 bases and J by 7 bases, 14 bases remained unmatched. The CDR3 loop spans 18 amino acids. Germline CDR1 MGHRA, CDR2 YSYEKL. The CDR3 loop reads CASSQDWASPGTRNEQFF. The CDR3 nucleotides read TGCGCCAGCAGCCAAGACTGGGCCTCCCCCGGGACTAGGAATGAGCAGTTCTTC.

The chain couples TRBV7-6 to TRBJ2-2; TRBD2 aligns across 8 bases. The V segment lost 4 bases and the J segment 6 bases; nucleotides outside the gene matches: 7. The germline V gene encodes CDR1 SGHVS and CDR2 FNYEAQ. This CDR3 is built from 15 residues. The CDR3 sequence: CASSSEAGVPGELFF. CDR3 DNA: TGTGCCAGCAGCTCGGAAGCGGGAGTCCCCGGGGAGCTGTTTTTT.

The chain carries TRBV27 and TRBJ2-7; D perhaps matches TRBD1 (5 bases). V dropped 3 bases and J dropped 4 bases, with 10 bases sitting between them. Germline V gene data show CDR1 as MNHEY and CDR2 as SMNVEV (reference sequence). CDR3 length: 13 residues. CDR3 loop: CASSFGRVYEQYF. The DNA for the CDR3 is TGTGCCAGCAGTTTCGGCAGGGTTTACGAGCAGTACTTC.

The gene calls are TRBV28 and TRBJ2-7, with TRBD2 identical over 7 bases. The CDR3 runs to 16 residues. J gave up 3 bases and V 4 bases, and 12 bases lay outside the gene matches. The germline V gene has CDR1 MDHEN and CDR2 SYDVKM. CDR3 region: CASSSLGAGELYEQYF. CDR3 bases: TGTGCCAGCAGTTCACTCGGGGCGGGAGAACTCTACGAGCAGTACTTC. Combining the CDR3 with reference TRBV28 and TRBJ2-7 gives the whole variable domain DVKVTQSSRYLVKRTGEKVFLECVQDMDHENMFWYRQDPGLGLRLIYFSYDVKMKEKGDIPEGYSVSREKKERFSLILESASTNQTSMYLCASSSLGAGELYEQYFGPGTRLTVT.

V usage is TRBV4-2 and J usage is TRBJ2-1; D is unclear. Trimming took 1 base from V and 6 from J, leaving 4 bases between them. The CDR3 contains 12 residues. Per the germline V gene, CDR1 is LGHNA and CDR2 is YNFKEQ. DNA of the CDR3: TGTGCCAGCAGCCAAGCGCGCAATGAGCAGTTCTTC. Its translation is CASSQARNEQFF.

This clonotype was counted only a few times. CDR3 in amino acids: CASSLGQNNEQFF. The DNA for the CDR3 is TGTGCCAGCAGCTTGGGACAGAACAATGAGCAGTTCTTC. The chain is built from TRBV11-3 and TRBJ2-1, with 7 nucleotides matching TRBD1. Germline CDR1 SGHNT, CDR2 YENEEA. Trimming took 3 bases from V and 5 from J; bases not matched to a gene: 1. The CDR3 has 13 residues.

This clonotype was seen only a few times. V gene TRBV29-1 combines with J gene TRBJ1-1; 9 bases align to TRBD1. V gave up 6 bases and J gave up 3 bases; unmatched junction bases: 5. The CDR3 runs to 13 residues. CDR1 is SQVTM and CDR2 is ANQGSEA in the germline V gene. CDR3 protein: CSVGQGRDTEAFF. The CDR3 DNA follows: TGCAGCGTGGGACAGGGAAGGGACACTGAAGCTTTCTTT.

V usage is TRBV7-6 and J usage is TRBJ2-3; D is unresolved. This CDR3 region has 15 residues. Per the germline V gene, CDR1 is SGHVS and CDR2 is FNYEAQ. V was shortened by 5 bases and J by 6 bases, with 18 bases between the two germline ends. CDR3: CASSPRGGRTDTQYF. The CDR3 bases are TGTGCCAGCAGCCCAAGAGGCGGTAGAACTGATACGCAGTATTTT.

The V call is TRBV2, the J call TRBJ2-1; the match to TRBD2 covers 8 bases. Germline V gene lookup returns CDR1 SNHLY and CDR2 FYNNEI. The junction had 8 bases not matched to a gene; V was cut back by 4 bases and J by 3 bases. CDR3 length: 16 amino acids. The CDR3, as DNA: TGTGCCAGCAGTGCCGTGGCTAGCGGGTTCTACAATGAGCAGTTCTTC. As protein: CASSAVASGFYNEQFF.

The V and J genes are TRBV28 and TRBJ2-7; D perhaps matches TRBD1 (6 bases). The CDR3 sequence is 13 residues long. V was cut by 5 bases and J by 2 bases, with 10 bases left in between. In germline, CDR1 is MDHEN, CDR2 SYDVKM. The CDR3, as DNA: TGTGCCAGCAGTCCAGGGACACCCTACGAGCAGTACTTC. Its protein product is CASSPGTPYEQYF.

This clonotype was counted only a few times. V and J are TRBV10-3 and TRBJ2-1; no clear D. V lost 2 bases and J 9 bases, leaving 8 bases between the germline ends. Per the germline V gene, CDR1 is ENHRY and CDR2 is SYGVKD. This CDR3 is built from 12 residues. The CDR3 protein is CAISEAPGEQFF. The DNA of the CDR3 is TGTGCCATCAGTGAGGCCCCCGGTGAGCAGTTCTTC.

This clonotype was seen a handful of times. This chain uses TRBV28 with TRBJ1-5; D uncertain. The CDR3 loop spans 15 amino acids. The V gene's germline CDR1 is MDHEN and CDR2 SYDVKM. V was trimmed by 2 bases and J by 6 bases, leaving 14 bases between them. The CDR3 sequence: CASSLRTLGGQPQHF. DNA for the CDR3: TGTGCCAGCAGTTTAAGGACCCTGGGCGGTCAGCCCCAGCATTTT.

V usage is TRBV7-9 and J usage is TRBJ2-3, with 9 bases fitting TRBD1. This CDR3 is 15 amino acids long. CDR1 is SEHNR, CDR2 FQNEAQ, per germline (reference sequence). Losses at the gene ends were 5 bases for V and 5 bases for J; bases not matched to a gene: 8. In DNA, the CDR3 is TGTGCCAGCAGCCGGAGGACAGGGGCAGAAGATACGCAGTATTTT. Translated, it gives CASSRRTGAEDTQYF.

V is TRBV29-1 and J is TRBJ2-1, with 10 bases fitting TRBD1. The J segment lost 3 bases and the V segment lost 7 bases, leaving 3 bases of the junction unmatched. The length of the CDR3 is 13 residues. Germline V gene lookup returns CDR1 SQVTM and CDR2 ANQGSEA. The CDR3 sequence is CSAGTGDYNEQFF. CDR3 coding DNA: TGCAGCGCCGGGACAGGGGACTACAATGAGCAGTTCTTC.

This clonotype showed up just a few times. This chain links TRBV20-1 with TRBJ2-2; D gene uncertain. V lost 6 bases and J lost 0, with 14 bases in between. Germline assignment: CDR1 DFQATT and CDR2 SNEGSKA (reference sequence). This CDR3 spans 15 amino acids. The CDR3 coding sequence is TGCAGTGCAACCCCGACACCTTCGAACACCGGGGAGCTGTTTTTT. This translates into CSATPTPSNTGELFF.

This rearrangement joins TRBV6-1 to TRBJ2-4; 8 bases line up with TRBD1. The CDR3 is 14 residues long. After removal of 6 bases from V and 6 bases from J, the junction contained 7 bases not matched to a gene. The germline gives CDR1 MNHNS, CDR2 SASEGT. Here the CDR3 DNA reads TGTGCCAGCAGCTTGATAGGACAGGGAAACATTCAGTACTTC. It translates to CASSLIGQGNIQYF.